This T cell receptor (beta chain) was observed in a study of shared clonotypes between healthy human individuals. Study outcomes and limitations: Larger estimated richness was generally recorded for naive subsets relative to memory subsets.

Deep level was the assay's run setting. The table came from immunoSEQ multiplex PCR; TCRdb's copy has only in-frame clones and leaves some out. Of a few million clones in the sample, 80% to 95% are singletons; the top ten hold 0.37%. Looked up from germline, CDR1 is SGDLS and CDR2 is YYNGEE. This CDR3 contains 17 residues. V was shortened by 0 bases and J by 2 bases, with 17 bases between the two germline ends. CD4+ cells yielded CD45RA+ naive and CD45RA-negative memory subsets. With respect to this clone: Its antigen is not known.

The receptor was isolated from a young man in good health. Some clones in this sample may be carry-over from other donors' samples. The V and J genes are TRBV9 and TRBJ2-5; the D gene is possibly TRBD2 (5 bases). The specimen sequenced was naive CD4+ T cells from PBMCs. Subset noted: CD45RA+ positively selected. CDR3 in DNA: TGTGCCAGCAGCGTAGCTAGGCAGCTAACTAGTCAAGAGACCCAGTACTTC. It translates to CASSVARQLTSQETQYF.